The clone carrying this TCR beta chain was counted a single time. The antigen remains unidentified. The data belong to a study of OX40 agonist ivuxolimab in advanced cancers. General study points: CD4+ and CD8+ blood T cells expanded clonally by week 6 at 0.1 to 3.0 mg/kg.

Produced via immunoSEQ multiplex PCR; TCRdb's table is partial and in-frame only. This sample carries tens of thousands of clones, around 93% of them seen once, and the ten largest clones take about 33%. This CDR3 is 17 amino acids long. Trimming took 0 bases from V and 7 from J; bases not matched to a gene: 11. CDR1 and CDR2 from the germline V gene are SGHNT and YYREEE (reference sequence). This specimen consisted of CD4+ or CD8+ T cells sorted from blood, obtained in a trial of the OX40 agonist ivuxolimab. The chain combines TRBV5-4 with TRBJ2-2, with 8 bases identical to TRBD2. This TCR was sampled from an adult with an advanced solid tumor such as melanoma, head and neck, liver or kidney cancer. The CDR3 coding sequence is TGTGCCAGCAGCTTGGAACAGCGGGAGAGCTTACACGGGGAGCTGTTTTTT. It is translated as CASSLEQRESLHGELFF.